Following are 3 T cell receptor beta chains from one sample sequenced in a study of shared clonotypes between healthy human individuals. Clones were read by immunoSEQ multiplex PCR, and TCRdb kept only the in-frame ones, dropping some. The sample has around 700,000 clones; around three quarters are singletons. Sequencing input: memory CD4+ T cells sorted from blood. Regarding subset: CD45RA-negative fraction. The receptors stem from a woman in her 30s in good health.

The gene calls are TRBV5-5 and TRBJ2-7; D might be TRBD1 (5 bases). Between the trimmed V and J ends, which lost 1 base and 0 bases, there was a span of 11 bases. The CDR3 loop spans 15 amino acids. The germline V gene has CDR1 SGHKS and CDR2 YYEKEE (reference sequence). The CDR3 here is CASSLSGISSYEQYF. DNA for the CDR3: TGTGCCAGCAGCTTGTCAGGGATTAGCTCCTACGAGCAGTACTTC.

The J gene is TRBJ2-7, the V gene TRBV28, with 7 bases matching TRBD2. Trimming at V came to 6 bases and at J to 2 bases, leaving 19 bases not matched to a gene. In germline, CDR1 is MDHEN, CDR2 SYDVKM. This CDR3 comprises 18 residues. In DNA, the CDR3 is TGTGCCAGCAGCCAAAGCTTACTGCCGGGACTACAGCCCTACGAGCAGTACTTC. Translation: CASSQSLLPGLQPYEQYF.

V gene TRBV7-8 combines with J gene TRBJ2-5; TRBD1 or TRBD2 may be the D gene (6 bases each). The V and J ends lost 5 bases and 9 bases respectively, with 10 bases between them. Germline V gives CDR1 SGHVS, CDR2 FQNEAQ. This CDR3 is 11 amino acids long. CDR3 amino acids: CASSLGGSQYF. The CDR3 region has the DNA TGTGCCAGCAGCCTGGGGGGCTCCCAGTACTTC.